The 26 T cell receptor beta chains given below trace back to one sample, sequenced in a study of cytomegalovirus exposure and HLA in healthy donors. Primers included in the PCR were 60 Vbeta and 13 Jbeta primers. Produced via immunoSEQ multiplex PCR; TCRdb's table is partial and in-frame only. The repertoire holds 150,000 to 200,000 clones, with around 79% as singletons. Sequencing was done on a sample of PBMCs. The receptors derive from a middle-aged man in good health and CMV-seropositive.

In DNA form, the CDR3 reads TGTGCCAGCAGCAACAATTGGGGGCGCGACAATGAGCAGTTCTTC. Translation gives CASSNNWGRDNEQFF. The chain has TRBV7-6 and TRBJ2-1, with a weak D call TRBD1 (6 bases). This CDR3 spans 15 amino acids. Trimming removed 5 bases at V and 5 bases at J, with 16 bases between. Germline-derived CDR1 and CDR2 are SGHVS and FNYEAQ.

The chain links TRBV5-6 to TRBJ2-5; 8 nucleotides align to TRBD1. V shed 1 base, J shed 5 bases, and the junction held 7 bases outside the gene matches. CDR3 length equals 15 residues. The germline CDR1 and CDR2 sequences are SGHDT and YYEEEE. The CDR3 nucleotides are TGTGCCAGCAGCTTGTGGACAGGGATCAAGGAGACCCAGTACTTC. Protein product: CASSLWTGIKETQYF.

The chain employs TRBV6-6 and TRBJ2-7, with 12 bases matching TRBD1. The CDR3 length is 15 residues. Germline V gene lookup returns CDR1 MNHNY and CDR2 SVGAGI (reference sequence). V lost 10 bases to trimming and J lost 5 bases; unmatched junction nucleotides: 12. The CDR3 DNA is TGTGCCACCTTCTCCGGGACAGGGGGCATAAACGAGCAGTACTTC. Amino acid sequence: CATFSGTGGINEQYF.

This clone has just one count. The gene calls are TRBV2 and TRBJ2-7; weak D call: TRBD2 (6 bases). Trimming pared 6 bases from V and 12 bases from J, leaving 18 bases between. The CDR3 has 12 residues. The germline V gene encodes CDR1 SNHLY and CDR2 FYNNEI. CDR3 DNA: TGTGCCAGCAGAGGATGGGAGGTGATTTCGTACGTC. It specifies CASRGWEVISYV.

V usage is TRBV5-1 and J usage is TRBJ2-7, with D perhaps matching TRBD1 (6 bases). Per the germline V gene, CDR1 is SGHRS and CDR2 is YFSETQ. This CDR3 region has 15 residues. The V end was cut by 0 bases, the J end by 4 bases, with 14 bases between. CDR3 loop: CASSLVHRVEYEQYF. The CDR3 DNA reads TGCGCCAGCAGCTTGGTTCACAGGGTTGAATACGAGCAGTACTTC. The complete variable domain, with remaining parts taken from reference TRBV5-1 and TRBJ2-7, reads KAGVTQTPRYLIKTRGQQVTLSCSPISGHRSVSWYQQTPGQGLQFLFEYFSETQRNKGNFPGRFSGRQFSNSRSEMNVSTLELGDSALYLCASSLVHRVEYEQYFGPGTRLTVT.

This chain uses TRBV7-9 with TRBJ2-7, with 7 nucleotides matching TRBD1. J lost 3 bases, V lost 5 bases, and 7 bases had no gene match. CDR1 is SEHNR and CDR2 is FQNEAQ in the germline V gene (reference sequence). This CDR3 is built from 14 residues. The CDR3 here is CASSHRDRNYEQYF. CDR3 coding DNA: TGTGCCAGCAGCCACCGGGACAGAAACTACGAGCAGTACTTC.

This chain connects TRBV7-3 to TRBJ2-1; 13 nucleotides agree with TRBD2. The CDR3 loop spans 15 amino acids. Germline values: CDR1 SGHTA, CDR2 FQGTGA. The ends lost 5 bases at V and 6 bases at J; junction bases unmatched: 4. CDR3 bases: TGTGCCAGCAGCCCGGGACTAGCGGGGACCAATGAGCAGTTCTTC. This gives the protein CASSPGLAGTNEQFF.

This sequence joins TRBV2 and TRBJ2-7; 7 bases are shared with TRBD1. The CDR3 consists of 12 residues. Germline V CDR1 and CDR2: SNHLY, FYNNEI. Trimming at V came to 5 bases and at J to 6 bases, leaving 4 bases not matched to a gene. CDR3 protein: CASSQGQPEQYF. CDR3 nucleotides: TGTGCCAGCAGTCAGGGACAGCCCGAGCAGTACTTC.

The chain links TRBV7-9 to TRBJ1-2, with D maybe TRBD1 (5 bases). Germline V gives CDR1 SEHNR, CDR2 FQNEAQ (reference sequence). This CDR3 region has 15 residues. Trimming stripped 4 bases from V and 0 bases from J, with 12 bases between. The CDR3 DNA follows: TGTGCCAGCAGCTCGTGGACACCTACTAACTATGGCTACACCTTC. It encodes CASSSWTPTNYGYTF.

J is TRBJ2-5 and V is TRBV11-2; D is ambiguous. Between the trimmed V and J ends, which lost 1 base and 4 bases, there was a span of 10 bases. There are 14 residues in the CDR3. Germline assignment: CDR1 SGHAT and CDR2 FQNNGV. The CDR3 protein is CASSLVPSGETQYF. CDR3 nucleotides: TGTGCCAGCAGCTTAGTCCCCTCAGGAGAGACCCAGTACTTC. Full variable domain (rest looked up from reference TRBV11-2 and TRBJ2-5): EAGVAQSPRYKIIEKRQSVAFWCNPISGHATLYWYQQILGQGPKLLIQFQNNGVVDDSQLPKDRFSAERLKGVDSTLKIQPAKLEDSAVYLCASSLVPSGETQYFGPGTRLLVL.

This clone was recorded once. This chain links TRBV4-2 with TRBJ1-1, with D perhaps TRBD1 (6 bases). V shed 4 bases and J shed 1 base, with 16 bases lying between them. The CDR3 spans 16 residues. Germline V lookup: CDR1 LGHNA, CDR2 YNFKEQ. The CDR3 loop is CASSRGGLRGNTEAFF. The DNA of the CDR3 is TGTGCCAGCAGCCGGGGGGGGCTCCGGGGGAACACTGAAGCTTTCTTT.

This clone was counted between two and nine times. The chain employs TRBV29-1 and TRBJ1-1, with D tentatively TRBD1 (6 bases). The germline V and J ends were trimmed by 6 bases and 5 bases, with 13 bases remaining between them. CDR3 length equals 12 residues. From germline, CDR1 is SQVTM and CDR2 ANQGSEA. The CDR3 spells CSVRTVNTEAFF. Here the CDR3 DNA reads TGCAGCGTGCGGACAGTTAATACTGAAGCTTTCTTT.

The chain joins TRBV14 to TRBJ1-1; D is uncertain. The length of the CDR3 is 14 residues. The germline V and J ends were trimmed by 0 bases and 5 bases, with 10 bases remaining between them. Looked up from germline, CDR1 is SGHDN and CDR2 is FVKESK. The CDR3 nucleotides read TGTGCCAGCAGCCAAGAAATCACGGTTACTGAAGCTTTCTTT. Its protein is CASSQEITVTEAFF.

The chain uses TRBV6-1 and TRBJ1-1; D is uncertain. V lost 8 bases to trimming and J lost 0 bases, with 4 bases between them. Germline CDR1 and CDR2: MNHNS and SASEGT. The CDR3 length is 11 residues. Here the CDR3 DNA reads TGTGCCAGCCTCCTGAACACTGAAGCTTTCTTT. It translates to CASLLNTEAFF.

This chain uses TRBV7-9 with TRBJ2-7; 7 bases line up with TRBD2. CDR3 length equals 12 residues. Germline CDR1 is SEHNR and CDR2 is FQNEAQ (reference sequence). CDR3 in amino acids: CSSSFSGGEQYV. The CDR3 DNA reads as TGTTCCAGCAGCTTTTCGGGGGGCGAGCAGTACGTC.

The J gene is TRBJ2-7, the V gene TRBV7-5; the table names TRBD2, a call not compared with the DNA. TRBV7-5 is labeled a pseudogene. The CDR3 is 13 residues long. The CDR3 spells CVRSSREPIEQYV. In DNA, the CDR3 is TGTGTCAGAAGCTCCCGGGAGCCTATCGAGCAGTACGTC.

CDR3 region: CASSLTVMNTEAFF. The CDR3 DNA is TGCGCCAGCAGCTTGACAGTAATGAACACTGAAGCTTTCTTT. V gene TRBV5-1 combines with J gene TRBJ1-1; D is uncertain. The CDR3 totals 14 residues. The V and J ends lost 1 base and 0 bases respectively, with 7 bases between them. In germline, CDR1 is SGHRS, CDR2 YFSETQ.

The rearrangement links TRBV30 to TRBJ2-7, with a possible D match to TRBD1 (6 bases). Trimming removed 4 bases from V and 2 bases from J, with 15 bases in between. The CDR3 is 14 residues long. Per germline, CDR1 GTSNPN and CDR2 SVGIG (reference sequence). Here the CDR3 DNA reads TGTGCCTGGAATGATTGGGACAAACCCTACGAGCAGTACTTC. Its translation: CAWNDWDKPYEQYF.

The chain recombines TRBV29-1 with TRBJ1-2; D is unclear. Germline V gene sequence: CDR1 SQVTM, CDR2 ANQGSEA. The CDR3 sequence is 15 residues long. V lost 7 bases to trimming and J lost 0 bases, with 18 bases between them. The CDR3 nucleotides read TGCAGCGCGGGAAGAGATCGAGATCCTAACTATGGCTACACCTTC. Translation gives CSAGRDRDPNYGYTF.

V and J are TRBV5-4 and TRBJ2-5; D might be TRBD1 (5 bases). CDR1 SGHNT and CDR2 YYREEE come from the germline V gene (reference sequence). This CDR3 spans 12 amino acids. CDR3 DNA sequence: TGTTCCCAGGGTAGTCCACAAGAGACCCAGTACTTC. Protein: CSQGSPQETQYF.

This rearrangement joins TRBV23-1 to TRBJ1-6, with 9 positions matching TRBD1. TRBV23-1 is labeled an ORF, and its function is uncertain. With 1 base clipped from V and 8 bases from J, the junction kept 15 bases outside the gene matches. The CDR3 length is 19 residues. CDR3 region: CASSQCTGTGSGIDSPLHF. The CDR3 DNA sequence: TGCGCCAGCAGTCAATGCACCGGGACAGGGAGCGGCATTGATTCACCCCTCCACTTT.

The V call is TRBV5-1, the J call TRBJ1-6; the D gene is possibly TRBD1 (5 bases). Germline V gene data show CDR1 as SGHRS and CDR2 as YFSETQ. The CDR3 covers 16 residues. The ends were cut back, 5 bases at V and 6 bases at J, with 18 bases in the middle. The CDR3 sequence: CASRQCRGECNSPLHF. CDR3 DNA sequence: TGCGCCAGCAGACAATGCCGGGGGGAGTGTAATTCACCCCTCCACTTT.

The rearrangement joins TRBV5-4 to TRBJ1-6; the D gene is possibly TRBD1 (6 bases). V was pared by 0 bases and J by 7 bases, with 8 bases between. This CDR3 region has 14 residues. Germline CDR1 is SGHNT and CDR2 is YYREEE (reference sequence). The chain's CDR3 is CASSLDQGNSPLHF. In DNA, the CDR3 is TGTGCCAGCAGCTTGGACCAGGGGAATTCACCCCTCCACTTT.

The chain combines TRBV18 with TRBJ1-1; D ambiguous. In germline, CDR1 is KGHSH, CDR2 LQKENI. V was clipped by 3 bases and J by 2 bases, with 7 bases between them. CDR3 length: 13 amino acids. The CDR3 coding sequence is TGTGCCAGCTCACCCGGGTTCAACACTGAAGCTTTCTTT. Encoded protein: CASSPGFNTEAFF. Complete variable domain (other parts from reference TRBV18 and TRBJ1-1): NAGVMQNPRHLVRRRGQEARLRCSPMKGHSHVYWYRQLPEEGLKFMVYLQKENIIDESGMPKERFSAEFPKEGPSILRIQQVVRGDSAAYFCASSPGFNTEAFFGQGTRLTVV.

The gene calls are TRBV7-6 and TRBJ2-3, with D tentatively TRBD1 (5 bases). CDR1 SGHVS and CDR2 FNYEAQ come from the germline V gene. Trimming took 2 bases from V and 3 from J, leaving 9 bases between them. The length of the CDR3 is 14 residues. The CDR3 DNA reads as TGTGCCAGCAGCTTAAGGGGCGGTACAGATACGCAGTATTTT. Amino acids: CASSLRGGTDTQYF.

This rearrangement joins TRBV2 to TRBJ2-7, with 15 bases that match TRBD2. The CDR3 totals 18 residues. The V gene end was trimmed by 6 bases and the J gene end by 0 bases; junction bases not matched to a gene: 9. Germline V CDR1 and CDR2: SNHLY, FYNNEI. CDR3 in amino acids: CASRAGTSGGTSSYEQYV. For the CDR3, the DNA is TGTGCCAGCAGAGCCGGGACTAGCGGGGGGACCTCCTCCTACGAGCAGTACGTC.